This TCR beta chain is from a study of T cells expressing NK-cell markers. Study-wide context: Sorted T-cell subsets CD3+CD56+NKG2C+, CD3+CD56+NKG2C- and CD3+CD56-NKG2C+ were TCR beta-sequenced.

In the case of this clonotype: Its antigen is still unknown.

Findings and caveats of the study: Specificity for HCMV among expanded NKG2C+ T cell clones was not established. A few donors' CD3+CD56-NKG2C+ cells were dominated by the same clonotypes.

Beta-chain TCR cDNA was generated via 5'RACE template switching with UMIs. From its re-call of the 5' RACE reads, TCRdb lists each CDR3 protein once, without DNA. Across about 160,000 distinct CDR3 sequences, the top ten clones capture about 18% of the sample. The germline gives CDR1 MDHEN, CDR2 SYDVKM. There are 13 residues in the CDR3. Sequencing was performed on blood T cells: a sorted CD56 or NKG2C T cell subset, CD4+ or CD8+ T cells, or bulk PBMC T cells (not recorded which). This rearrangement joins TRBV28 to TRBJ2-7. This TCR came from a woman between 18 and 70 years old in good health. CDR3 sequence reads: CASSLWTNYEQYF.